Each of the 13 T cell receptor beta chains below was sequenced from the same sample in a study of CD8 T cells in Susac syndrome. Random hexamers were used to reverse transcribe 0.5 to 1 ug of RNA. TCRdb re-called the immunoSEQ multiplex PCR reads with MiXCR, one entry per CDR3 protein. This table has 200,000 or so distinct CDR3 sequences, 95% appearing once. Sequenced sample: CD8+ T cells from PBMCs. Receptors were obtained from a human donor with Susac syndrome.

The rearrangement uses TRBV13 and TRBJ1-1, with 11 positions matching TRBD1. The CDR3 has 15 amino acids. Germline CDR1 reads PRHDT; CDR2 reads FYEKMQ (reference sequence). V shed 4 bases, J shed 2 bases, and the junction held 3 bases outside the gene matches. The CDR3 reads CASSSWTGGNTEAFF. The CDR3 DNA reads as TGTGCCAGCAGCTCATGGACAGGGGGCAACACTGAAGCTTTCTTT.

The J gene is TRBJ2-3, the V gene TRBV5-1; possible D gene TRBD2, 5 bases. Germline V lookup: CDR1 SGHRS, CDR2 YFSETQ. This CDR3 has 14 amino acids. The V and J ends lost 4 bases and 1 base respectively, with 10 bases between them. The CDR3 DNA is TGCGCCAGCAGCAGGGAGTCTGGCACAGATACGCAGTATTTT. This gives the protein CASSRESGTDTQYF.

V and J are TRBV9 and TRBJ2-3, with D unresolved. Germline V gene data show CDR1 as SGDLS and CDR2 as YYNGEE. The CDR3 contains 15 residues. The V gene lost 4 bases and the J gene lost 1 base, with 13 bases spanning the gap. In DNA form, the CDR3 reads TGTGCCAGCAGCTCCCAAATCGCACGCACAGATACGCAGTATTTT. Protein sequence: CASSSQIARTDTQYF. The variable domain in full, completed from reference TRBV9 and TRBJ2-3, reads DSGVTQTPKHLITATGQRVTLRCSPRSGDLSVYWYQQSLDQGLQFLIQYYNGEERAKGNILERFSAQQFPDLHSELNLSSLELGDSALYFCASSSQIARTDTQYFGPGTRLTVL.

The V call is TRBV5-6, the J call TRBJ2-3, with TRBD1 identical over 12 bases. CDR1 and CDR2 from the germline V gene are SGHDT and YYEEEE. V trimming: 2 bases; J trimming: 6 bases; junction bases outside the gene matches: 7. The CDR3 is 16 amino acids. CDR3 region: CASSLLRDRGPDTQYF. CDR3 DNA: TGTGCCAGCAGCTTACTCCGGGACAGGGGGCCGGATACGCAGTATTTT.

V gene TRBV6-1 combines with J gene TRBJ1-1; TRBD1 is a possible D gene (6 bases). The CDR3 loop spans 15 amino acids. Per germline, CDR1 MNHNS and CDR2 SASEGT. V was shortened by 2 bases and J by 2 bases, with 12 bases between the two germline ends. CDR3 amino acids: CASSELVQGNTEAFF. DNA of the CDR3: TGTGCCAGCAGTGAACTAGTACAGGGAAACACTGAAGCTTTCTTT.

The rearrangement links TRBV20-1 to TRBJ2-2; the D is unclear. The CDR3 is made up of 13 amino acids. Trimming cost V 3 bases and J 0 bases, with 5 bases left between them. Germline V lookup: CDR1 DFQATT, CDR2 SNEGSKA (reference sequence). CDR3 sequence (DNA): TGCAGTGCTAGTCGGTCGAACACCGGGGAGCTGTTTTTT. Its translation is CSASRSNTGELFF.

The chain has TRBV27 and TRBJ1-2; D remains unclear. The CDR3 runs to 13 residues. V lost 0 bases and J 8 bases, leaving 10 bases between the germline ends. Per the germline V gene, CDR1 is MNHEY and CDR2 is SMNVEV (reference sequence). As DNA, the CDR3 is TGTGCCAGCAGTTTATCCCCCGTGGACGGCTACACCTTC. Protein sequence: CASSLSPVDGYTF.

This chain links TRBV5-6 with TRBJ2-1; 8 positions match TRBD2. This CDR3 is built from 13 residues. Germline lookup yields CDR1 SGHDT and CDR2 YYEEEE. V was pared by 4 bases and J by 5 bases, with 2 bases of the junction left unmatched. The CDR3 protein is CASSPGGDNEQFF. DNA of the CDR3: TGTGCCAGCAGCCCGGGGGGGGACAATGAGCAGTTCTTC.

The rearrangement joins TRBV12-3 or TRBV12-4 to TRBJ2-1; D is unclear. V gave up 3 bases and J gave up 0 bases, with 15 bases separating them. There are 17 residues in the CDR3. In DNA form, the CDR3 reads TGTGCCAGCAGTTTTGGCTACAGTAAAAGCTCCTACAATGAGCAGTTCTTC. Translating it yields CASSFGYSKSSYNEQFF.

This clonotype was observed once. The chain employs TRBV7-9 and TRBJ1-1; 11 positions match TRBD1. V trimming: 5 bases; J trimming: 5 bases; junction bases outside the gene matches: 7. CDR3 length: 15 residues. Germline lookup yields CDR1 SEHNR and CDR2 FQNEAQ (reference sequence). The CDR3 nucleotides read TGTGCCAGCAGCCCCAGGACAGGGGGCTTGACTGAAGCTTTCTTT. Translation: CASSPRTGGLTEAFF.

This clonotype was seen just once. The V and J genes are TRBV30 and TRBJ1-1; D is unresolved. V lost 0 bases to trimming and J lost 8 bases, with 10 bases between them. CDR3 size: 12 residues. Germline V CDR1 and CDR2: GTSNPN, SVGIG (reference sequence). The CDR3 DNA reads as TGTGCCTGGAGTGTTTGGGGAACCGAAGCTTTCTTT. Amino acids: CAWSVWGTEAFF.

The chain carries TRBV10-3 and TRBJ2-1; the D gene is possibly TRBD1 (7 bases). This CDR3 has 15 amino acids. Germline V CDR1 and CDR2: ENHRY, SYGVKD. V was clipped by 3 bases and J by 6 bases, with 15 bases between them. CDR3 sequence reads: CAISERQGGPNEQFF. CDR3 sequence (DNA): TGTGCCATCAGTGAAAGGCAGGGGGGTCCCAATGAGCAGTTCTTC.

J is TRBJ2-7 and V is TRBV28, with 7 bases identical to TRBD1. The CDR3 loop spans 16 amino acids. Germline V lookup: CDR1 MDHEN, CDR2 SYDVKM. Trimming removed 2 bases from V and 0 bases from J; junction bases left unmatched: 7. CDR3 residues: CASSLPDRSFSYEQYF. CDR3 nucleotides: TGTGCCAGCAGTTTACCGGACAGGTCCTTCTCCTACGAGCAGTACTTC. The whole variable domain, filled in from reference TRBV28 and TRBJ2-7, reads DVKVTQSSRYLVKRTGEKVFLECVQDMDHENMFWYRQDPGLGLRLIYFSYDVKMKEKGDIPEGYSVSREKKERFSLILESASTNQTSMYLCASSLPDRSFSYEQYFGPGTRLTVT.